This T cell receptor beta chain was observed in a study of cytomegalovirus exposure and HLA in healthy donors. Points from the study as a whole: Cytomegalovirus association was assigned to some 160 TCR beta chains. About 87% or about 30% of the time was how often most TCR beta V segments were productive, according to an earlier analysis. High specificity and sensitivity for cytomegalovirus status were reported for the classifier. On later analysis, the bulk of CMV-associated TCR beta chains appeared to be HLA-restricted.

The CDR3 spans 15 residues. The germline CDR1 and CDR2 sequences are ENHRY and SYGVKD. With 4 bases removed from V and 2 bases from J, the gap between germline ends came to 11 bases. On this clone: The antigen is not known.

The PCR employed 60 Vbeta primers together with 13 Jbeta primers. TCRdb's copy holds only in-frame clones and misses some; the assay was immunoSEQ multiplex PCR. The table records over 200,000 clones, around 80% of them present only once. The source of this sequence is a woman aged 60-75 years in good health and CMV-seropositive. Sequences were obtained from PBMCs. This chain links TRBV10-3 with TRBJ1-4; D call uncertain. CDR3 coding DNA: TGTGCCATCAGTGGAGATCCGGGGACTAATGAAAAACTGTTTTTT. Encoded protein: CAISGDPGTNEKLFF.